These 25 T cell receptor beta chains were sequenced from one sample in a study of beta chain features in type 1 diabetes. Study conclusions and caveats: Among all four CD4+ subsets, Type 1 diabetes patients had TCRB CDR3s that were moderately but significantly shorter.

Every isolated RNA sample was fully reverse transcribed, so sequencing captured expressed TCRB transcripts. Profiled with immunoSEQ multiplex PCR; TCRdb holds only in-frame clones, not every one. The table lists under 200,000 clones, 6.5% to 10% of them singletons. No antigen is known for these receptors. The sample was central memory CD4+ T cells from blood. These receptors all stem from a woman under 30 with type 1 diabetes.

This clone has a handful of counts. This same CDR3 is encoded by further DNA sequences in the sample. The rearrangement joins TRBV4-1 to TRBJ1-1; the match to TRBD1 covers 8 bases. V was clipped by 4 bases and J by 1 base; unmatched bases: 2. The CDR3 length is 14 residues. Germline V gives CDR1 MGHRA, CDR2 YSYEKL. DNA of the CDR3: TGCGCCAGCAGCCGAGACAGGGGGAACACTGAAGCTTTCTTT. Amino acid sequence: CASSRDRGNTEAFF.

The chain is built from TRBV7-2 and TRBJ1-4; D gene unclear. Germline V gene data show CDR1 as SGHTA and CDR2 as FQGNSA. The V and J ends lost 5 bases and 3 bases respectively, with 13 bases between them. This CDR3 region has 15 residues. The chain's CDR3 is CASSVGGGANEKLFF. The CDR3 DNA sequence: TGTGCCAGCAGCGTAGGAGGCGGGGCTAATGAAAAACTGTTTTTT. Supplemented by reference TRBV7-2 and TRBJ1-4, the full variable domain reads GAGVSQSPSNKVTEKGKDVELRCDPISGHTALYWYRQSLGQGLEFLIYFQGNSAPDKSGLPSDRFSAERTGGSVSTLTIQRTQQEDSAVYLCASSVGGGANEKLFFGSGTQLSVL.

Only a few counts were recorded for this clone. The chain employs TRBV10-3 and TRBJ1-2, with a possible D match to TRBD1 (6 bases). The CDR3 consists of 14 residues. In germline, CDR1 is ENHRY, CDR2 SYGVKD. V was shortened by 0 bases and J by 8 bases, with 13 bases between the two germline ends. The CDR3 sequence: CAISESNGGGGYTF. CDR3 in DNA: TGTGCCATCAGTGAGTCGAATGGGGGCGGGGGCTACACCTTC.

Worth noting for this clone: The junction departs from germline at one end; a sequencing error may be responsible. The chain has TRBV9 and TRBJ1-2; 7 bases agree with TRBD1. The CDR3 is made up of 14 amino acids. Germline values: CDR1 SGDLS, CDR2 YYNGEE. CDR3: CASNVATGFYGYTF. CDR3 in DNA: TGTGCCAGCAACGTAGCGACAGGGTTCTATGGCTACACCTTC.

The chain has TRBV5-1 and TRBJ2-5; D uncertain. The germline gives CDR1 SGHRS, CDR2 YFSETQ. Trimming removed 5 bases from V and 1 base from J, with 6 bases in between. CDR3 length: 12 amino acids. CDR3: CASRPSQETQYF. CDR3 nucleotides: TGCGCCAGCAGGCCCAGCCAAGAGACCCAGTACTTC. Based on the CDR3 plus reference TRBV5-1 and TRBJ2-5, the full variable domain is KAGVTQTPRYLIKTRGQQVTLSCSPISGHRSVSWYQQTPGQGLQFLFEYFSETQRNKGNFPGRFSGRQFSNSRSEMNVSTLELGDSALYLCASRPSQETQYFGPGTRLLVL.

There are a few counts of this clone. The V and J genes are TRBV15 and TRBJ2-1; 12 nucleotides align to TRBD1. J gave up 10 bases and V 2 bases, and 6 bases lay outside the gene matches. Per the germline V gene, CDR1 is LNHNV and CDR2 is YYDKDF (reference sequence). The CDR3 spans 15 residues. CDR3 region: CATSRPGQGAGEQFF. DNA of the CDR3: TGTGCCACCAGCAGACCGGGACAGGGGGCTGGGGAGCAGTTCTTC. The complete variable domain, with remaining parts taken from reference TRBV15 and TRBJ2-1, reads DAMVIQNPRYQVTQFGKPVTLSCSQTLNHNVMYWYQQKSSQAPKLLFHYYDKDFNNEADTPDNFQSRRPNTSFCFLDIRSPGLGDTAMYLCATSRPGQGAGEQFFGPGTRLTVL.

The chain couples TRBV11-1 to TRBJ2-5, with a weak D call TRBD1 (5 bases). V lost 5 bases to trimming and J lost 0 bases, with 10 bases between them. Germline CDR1 reads SGHAT; CDR2 reads FQDESV (reference sequence). This CDR3 is built from 14 residues. The CDR3 nucleotides are TGTGCCAGCAGCCCTACAGGCTACCAAGAGACCCAGTACTTC. It codes for CASSPTGYQETQYF.

Only a few counts were recorded for this clone. The gene calls are TRBV29-1 and TRBJ2-5, with 13 bases aligning to TRBD2. The CDR3 is 17 residues long. Germline V gene sequence: CDR1 SQVTM, CDR2 ANQGSEA. With 7 bases clipped from V and 3 bases from J, the junction kept 14 bases outside the gene matches. CDR3 in DNA: TGCAGCGCCGAATGGGGACTAGCGGGACCCTGGAAAGAGACCCAGTACTTC. Its protein product is CSAEWGLAGPWKETQYF.

This clone was observed a few times. V and J are TRBV28 and TRBJ2-7; 8 nucleotides match TRBD1. Per germline, CDR1 MDHEN and CDR2 SYDVKM. The V and J ends lost 7 bases and 2 bases, in that order; junction bases with no gene match: 7. This CDR3 is 14 amino acids long. The CDR3 protein is CASNWDRPPYEQYF. The CDR3 nucleotides are TGTGCCAGCAATTGGGACAGGCCCCCCTACGAGCAGTACTTC.

The V call is TRBV2, the J call TRBJ1-5; D unclear. The CDR3 extends over 13 amino acids. The germline V and J ends were trimmed by 3 bases and 4 bases, with 7 bases remaining between them. CDR1 SNHLY and CDR2 FYNNEI come from the germline V gene. The CDR3 reads CASSESRNQPQHF. CDR3 nucleotides: TGTGCCAGCAGTGAGTCGCGAAATCAGCCCCAGCATTTT. The whole variable domain, remainder taken from reference TRBV2 and TRBJ1-5, is EPEVTQTPSHQVTQMGQEVILRCVPISNHLYFYWYRQILGQKVEFLVSFYNNEISEKSEIFDDQFSVERPDGSNFTLKIRSTKLEDSAMYFCASSESRNQPQHFGDGTRLSIL.

The chain has TRBV7-2 and TRBJ2-5, with a tentative D call TRBD1 (6 bases). The V and J ends lost 2 bases and 5 bases respectively, with 9 bases between them. The length of the CDR3 is 13 residues. In germline, CDR1 is SGHTA, CDR2 FQGNSA. CDR3 region: CASSLTGWETQYF. In DNA, the CDR3 is TGTGCCAGCAGCTTAACAGGGTGGGAGACCCAGTACTTC. Together with reference TRBV7-2 and TRBJ2-5, the CDR3 gives the full variable domain: GAGVSQSPSNKVTEKGKDVELRCDPISGHTALYWYRQSLGQGLEFLIYFQGNSAPDKSGLPSDRFSAERTGGSVSTLTIQRTQQEDSAVYLCASSLTGWETQYFGPGTRLLVL.

This clone was counted a few times. The chain links TRBV4-3 to TRBJ2-7; unclear D gene. Germline V gives CDR1 LGHNA, CDR2 YSLEER. Trimming stripped 1 base from V and 6 bases from J, with 10 bases between. The CDR3 is made up of 13 amino acids. CDR3 loop: CASSQVPRGEQYF. Here the CDR3 DNA reads TGCGCCAGCAGCCAAGTACCGAGAGGCGAGCAGTACTTC.

The chain joins TRBV6-6 to TRBJ2-3, with D possibly being TRBD2 (6 bases). Germline V gene sequence: CDR1 MNHNY, CDR2 SVGAGI (reference sequence). The CDR3 runs to 14 residues. Trimming left V 6 bases short and J 8 bases short, with 18 bases between. The CDR3 loop is CASSPGTRLSTQYF. In DNA, the CDR3 is TGTGCCAGCAGCCCCGGGACTCGGCTGAGTACGCAGTATTTT.

The chain uses TRBV14 and TRBJ2-2; no definite D call. The CDR3 is 16 amino acids. Germline V CDR1 and CDR2: SGHDN, FVKESK. The germline V and J ends were trimmed by 3 bases and 1 base, with 12 bases remaining between them. The CDR3 spells CASSQRLRWNTGELFF. The CDR3 DNA sequence: TGTGCCAGCAGCCAGAGATTGAGATGGAACACCGGGGAGCTGTTTTTT.

The chain recombines TRBV4-3 with TRBJ2-5, with D possibly matching TRBD1 (6 bases). Looked up from germline, CDR1 is LGHNA and CDR2 is YSLEER. With 0 bases removed from V and 5 bases from J, the gap between germline ends came to 13 bases. The CDR3 is made up of 15 amino acids. CDR3 sequence (DNA): TGCGCCAGCAGCCAAGATGCACAGGGCGGGGAGACCCAGTACTTC. As protein: CASSQDAQGGETQYF.

There are a few counts of this clone. The V call is TRBV4-3, the J call TRBJ2-7; no clear D gene. The CDR3 length is 14 residues. Germline CDR1 is LGHNA and CDR2 is YSLEER. Trimming pared 0 bases from V and 2 bases from J, leaving 8 bases between. CDR3: CASSQEVQAYEQYF. For the CDR3, the DNA is TGCGCCAGCAGCCAAGAGGTCCAGGCCTACGAGCAGTACTTC.

This clone was seen more than once but under ten times. The chain uses TRBV6-6 and TRBJ2-3; D ambiguous. In germline, CDR1 is MNHNY, CDR2 SVGAGI (reference sequence). Trimming stripped 7 bases from V and 6 bases from J, with 8 bases between. There are 11 residues in the CDR3. In nucleotides, the CDR3 is TGTGCCAGCACCCAATTGGATACGCAGTATTTT. Amino acid sequence: CASTQLDTQYF.

The chain has TRBV15 and TRBJ2-7; possibly TRBD2 for D (6 bases). CDR1 and CDR2 (germline): LNHNV, YYDKDF (reference sequence). Trimming pared 0 bases from V and 4 bases from J, leaving 22 bases between. CDR3 length: 18 residues. CDR3 protein: CATSRDWGVDTKVYEQYF. Here the CDR3 DNA reads TGTGCCACCAGCAGAGATTGGGGGGTGGATACCAAGGTGTACGAGCAGTACTTC. Full variable domain (rest looked up from reference TRBV15 and TRBJ2-7): DAMVIQNPRYQVTQFGKPVTLSCSQTLNHNVMYWYQQKSSQAPKLLFHYYDKDFNNEADTPDNFQSRRPNTSFCFLDIRSPGLGDTAMYLCATSRDWGVDTKVYEQYFGPGTRLTVT.

This clone has more than one count but fewer than ten. The V gene is TRBV28, the J gene TRBJ2-7; 10 bases map to TRBD2. V shed 6 bases and J 5 bases; nucleotides not matched to a gene: 10. The length of the CDR3 is 15 residues. From germline, CDR1 is MDHEN and CDR2 SYDVKM. CDR3 residues: CASSRGGTSVDEQYF. The CDR3 DNA sequence: TGTGCCAGCAGCCGGGGAGGGACTAGCGTGGACGAGCAGTACTTC.

V is TRBV18 and J is TRBJ2-5; 7 positions agree with TRBD2. V was clipped by 2 bases and J by 5 bases; unmatched bases: 11. Germline V gene sequence: CDR1 KGHSH, CDR2 LQKENI. The CDR3 has 16 amino acids. The DNA of the CDR3 is TGTGCCAGCTCACCAGAGAGCCCCGGGACTACCGAGACCCAGTACTTC. Translation gives CASSPESPGTTETQYF.

The CDR3 protein is CASSLAPTGGKTQYF. CDR3 sequence (DNA): TGCGCCAGCAGCTTGGCTCCGACAGGGGGCAAGACCCAGTACTTC. V gene TRBV5-1 combines with J gene TRBJ2-5; 10 bases are a match to TRBD1. In germline, CDR1 is SGHRS, CDR2 YFSETQ. CDR3 length equals 15 residues. Germline trimming cut 0 bases from V and 6 bases from J; bases unmatched to any gene: 5.

This sequence joins TRBV9 and TRBJ2-3; TRBD2 might be the D (5 bases). Germline V gives CDR1 SGDLS, CDR2 YYNGEE. The CDR3 has 15 residues. The V end lost 0 bases, the J end lost 5 bases, and 13 bases lay between the germline ends. The CDR3 region is CASSVVLGGKDTQYF. The CDR3 DNA is TGTGCCAGCAGCGTAGTACTAGGAGGAAAAGATACGCAGTATTTT.

This sequence joins TRBV2 and TRBJ2-7; the D gene is possibly TRBD2 (6 bases). The CDR3 extends over 13 amino acids. V gave up 4 bases and J gave up 6 bases, with 13 bases separating them. CDR1 SNHLY and CDR2 FYNNEI come from the germline V gene. The CDR3 DNA is TGTGCCAGCAGTGTGGGGGGAAGGGTCGAGCAGTACTTC. Translating it yields CASSVGGRVEQYF.

This clone was observed many times. This chain uses TRBV7-2 with TRBJ1-1; 7 bases align to TRBD1. There are 14 residues in the CDR3. Trimming removed 1 base from V and 4 bases from J; junction bases left unmatched: 3. Per the germline V gene, CDR1 is SGHTA and CDR2 is FQGNSA. Here the CDR3 DNA reads TGTGCCAGCAGCTTAGATCCAGGGGGCACTGAAGCTTTCTTT. Its protein is CASSLDPGGTEAFF.

The V call is TRBV5-1, the J call TRBJ2-6; 7 nucleotides agree with TRBD2. J lost 3 bases, V lost 0 bases, and 3 bases had no gene match. The CDR3 totals 16 residues. Germline loops: CDR1 SGHRS, CDR2 YFSETQ. CDR3 nucleotide sequence: TGCGCCAGCAGCTTGGCGGGGGGTGATGGGGCCAACGTCCTGACTTTC. Protein sequence: CASSLAGGDGANVLTF.